This entry features one T cell receptor beta chain sequence. The data stem from a study of shared clonotypes between healthy human individuals. Replicate PCRs run on sorted subsets employed 200 ng DNA, approximately 30,000 T cell genomes. Assay used: immunoSEQ multiplex PCR; TCRdb lists only in-frame clones, some missing. The table lists about 980,000 clones, over 60% of them singletons. This CDR3 spans 13 amino acids. Between the trimmed V and J ends, which lost 11 bases and 3 bases, there was a span of 13 bases. CDR1 MNHNS and CDR2 SASEGT come from the germline V gene. This chain connects TRBV6-1 to TRBJ1-4; D is unresolved. Sequencing used memory CD4+ T cells sorted from blood. Stated subset: CD45RA-negative fraction. The origin of this receptor is a man aged 18 to 35 in good health. The CDR3 DNA is TGTGCCGCCGCGCCCAGACCTAATGAAAAACTGTTTTTT. Protein sequence: CAAAPRPNEKLFF.